A single sample is the source of the 10 T cell receptor beta chains below, sequenced in a study of cytomegalovirus exposure and HLA in healthy donors. Primers: 60 Vbeta forward and 13 Jbeta reverse. Only in-frame clones appear in the TCRdb table, and some are missing; sequencing was by immunoSEQ multiplex PCR. The sample lists about 150,000 clones, around 79% occurring once. The sample consisted of PBMCs. These receptors were taken from a woman in her thirties or forties in good health and CMV-seronegative.

This rearrangement joins TRBV2 to TRBJ1-2, with D hard to call. Germline V gene lookup returns CDR1 SNHLY and CDR2 FYNNEI. The germline V and J ends were trimmed by 5 bases and 2 bases, with 15 bases remaining between them. The length of the CDR3 is 15 residues. CDR3 amino acids: CASSPRGRVNYGYTF. The CDR3 DNA follows: TGTGCCAGCAGTCCCCGGGGAAGGGTGAACTATGGCTACACCTTC.

In this sample, this clone turned up a few times. The CDR3 region has the DNA TGTGCCAGCAGCCAAGATCCAGGACAGAACTATGGCTACACCTTC. Protein product: CASSQDPGQNYGYTF. The rearrangement links TRBV4-2 to TRBJ1-2, with D tentatively TRBD1 (6 bases). Trimming pared 0 bases from V and 2 bases from J, leaving 10 bases between. CDR1 LGHNA and CDR2 YNFKEQ come from the germline V gene. The CDR3 has 15 residues.

In DNA, the CDR3 is TGTGCCAGCAACCTACTAGCGGGGGCTAGCACAGATACGCAGTATTTT. This encodes CASNLLAGASTDTQYF. The genes are TRBV27 and TRBJ2-3; 11 nucleotides match TRBD2. The CDR3 spans 16 residues. J was trimmed by 0 bases and V by 7 bases; bases with no gene match: 6. CDR1 MNHEY and CDR2 SMNVEV come from the germline V gene (reference sequence).

The rearrangement uses TRBV27 and TRBJ2-1; 8 nucleotides match TRBD1. In germline, CDR1 is MNHEY, CDR2 SMNVEV (reference sequence). The CDR3 runs 17 residues. V lost 5 bases to trimming and J lost 0 bases; unmatched junction nucleotides: 9. The CDR3 region has the DNA TGTGCCAGCAGTCCAGGGGGCGGGTCTAGCTCCTACAATGAGCAGTTCTTC. It yields the protein CASSPGGGSSSYNEQFF.

CDR3 sequence: CASSQSTRPTRGQFF. CDR3 coding DNA: TGCGCCAGCAGCCAATCTACCCGACCTACTCGAGGGCAGTTCTTC. The chain combines TRBV4-1 with TRBJ2-1; no clear D gene. The ends were cut back, 2 bases at V and 12 bases at J, with 20 bases in the middle. Germline V CDR1 and CDR2: MGHRA, YSYEKL. There are 15 residues in the CDR3.

The rearrangement links TRBV7-8 to TRBJ1-1; D call uncertain. The CDR3 consists of 16 residues. The germline V gene encodes CDR1 SGHVS and CDR2 FQNEAQ. The ends were cut back, 1 base at V and 3 bases at J, with 15 bases in the middle. For the CDR3, the DNA is TGTGCCAGCAGCTTAGGACGGATGGGTCAGGACACTGAAGCTTTCTTT. This codes for CASSLGRMGQDTEAFF.

This clone was observed a single time. The rearrangement joins TRBV7-9 to TRBJ1-2, with a possible D match to TRBD1 (6 bases). The germline gives CDR1 SEHNR, CDR2 FQNEAQ (reference sequence). The V and J ends lost 6 bases and 3 bases respectively, with 11 bases between them. The CDR3 is 13 residues long. The CDR3 DNA reads as TGTGCCAGCAGTCGGACAGAGTACTATGGCTACACCTTC. Translating it yields CASSRTEYYGYTF. Combining the CDR3 with reference TRBV7-9 and TRBJ1-2 gives the whole variable domain DTGVSQNPRHKITKRGQNVTFRCDPISEHNRLYWYRQTLGQGPEFLTYFQNEAQLEKSRLLSDRFSAERPKGSFSTLEIQRTEQGDSAMYLCASSRTEYYGYTFGSGTRLTVV.

V and J are TRBV6-5 and TRBJ1-1, with a tentative D call TRBD1 (5 bases). This CDR3 region has 16 residues. CDR1 is MNHEY and CDR2 is SVGAGI in the germline V gene. V was cut by 1 base and J by 4 bases, with 16 bases left in between. The CDR3 spells CASSYLMAGRATEAFF. CDR3 coding DNA: TGTGCCAGCAGTTACTTGATGGCGGGGCGAGCCACTGAAGCTTTCTTT.

The gene calls are TRBV9 and TRBJ2-1, with 9 bases aligning to TRBD1. The CDR3 sequence is 16 residues long. CDR1 is SGDLS, CDR2 YYNGEE, per germline. V lost 3 bases and J lost 6; bases outside the gene matches: 10. The CDR3 region is CASSAYSGTGRNEQFF. CDR3 nucleotide sequence: TGTGCCAGCAGCGCGTATTCCGGGACAGGGCGCAATGAGCAGTTCTTC. The entire variable domain, with the rest obtained from reference TRBV9 and TRBJ2-1, is as follows: DSGVTQTPKHLITATGQRVTLRCSPRSGDLSVYWYQQSLDQGLQFLIQYYNGEERAKGNILERFSAQQFPDLHSELNLSSLELGDSALYFCASSAYSGTGRNEQFFGPGTRLTVL.

The genes are TRBV4-2 and TRBJ2-3; 12 bases are shared with TRBD2. Germline-derived CDR1 and CDR2 are LGHNA and YNFKEQ. With 3 bases clipped from V and 8 bases from J, the junction kept 12 bases outside the gene matches. The CDR3 runs to 17 residues. CDR3 loop: CASSHGTGLAGPGTQYF. CDR3 nucleotide sequence: TGTGCCAGCAGCCACGGAACGGGACTAGCGGGCCCCGGTACGCAGTATTTT.